The 25 T cell receptor beta chains below all came from one sample that was sequenced in a study of blood T cell repertoires in COVID-19. Profiling relied on immunoSEQ multiplex PCR, and the TCRdb table lists in-frame clones only, not all of them. The sample has about 78,000 clones, around 90% seen once; the top ten hold more than 3.5%. The specimen sequenced was peripheral blood. Source of these receptors: a woman aged 80 or over with active or convalescent COVID-19.

For the CDR3, the DNA is TGCAGCGCGGGTGGACGGGGGTATGGCTACACCTTC. Translation gives CSAGGRGYGYTF. The gene calls are TRBV29-1 and TRBJ1-2; the D gene is possibly TRBD1 (5 bases). The length of the CDR3 is 12 residues. Germline values: CDR1 SQVTM, CDR2 ANQGSEA. V was pared by 7 bases and J by 5 bases, with 14 bases between.

V usage is TRBV6-5 and J usage is TRBJ1-6, with D perhaps matching TRBD1 (5 bases). The CDR3 loop spans 12 amino acids. Trimming took off 5 bases at V and 12 bases at J, with 11 bases between the two ends. Germline V gives CDR1 MNHEY, CDR2 SVGAGI. The CDR3 DNA sequence: TGTGCCAGCAGTACCATCGACAGACCCCTCCACTTT. This gives the protein CASSTIDRPLHF.

This clone was recorded at least ten times. The J gene is TRBJ2-3, the V gene TRBV6-6; D not resolved. V gave up 3 bases and J gave up 0 bases, with 13 bases separating them. Germline-derived CDR1 and CDR2 are MNHNY and SVGAGI (reference sequence). The CDR3 runs 16 residues. In nucleotides, the CDR3 is TGTGCCAGCAGTTATGGTATGGCGGAGAGCACAGATACGCAGTATTTT. Amino acid sequence: CASSYGMAESTDTQYF.

The V gene is TRBV28, the J gene TRBJ2-7; D gene uncertain. This CDR3 comprises 14 residues. The germline V and J ends were trimmed by 6 bases and 4 bases, with 16 bases remaining between them. Germline V gene data show CDR1 as MDHEN and CDR2 as SYDVKM. The CDR3 reads CASRLRVESYEQYF. CDR3 sequence (DNA): TGTGCCAGCAGACTCCGGGTGGAGTCTTACGAGCAGTACTTC.

The chain carries TRBV5-4 and TRBJ2-1, with 7 nucleotides matching TRBD2. The V segment lost 7 bases and the J segment 5 bases; nucleotides outside the gene matches: 6. The CDR3 loop spans 13 amino acids. Germline V gene sequence: CDR1 SGHNT, CDR2 YYREEE (reference sequence). CDR3 nucleotides: TGTGCCAGCGGATCCACTAGCGACAATGAGCAGTTCTTC. This sequence encodes CASGSTSDNEQFF.

This chain uses TRBV27 with TRBJ2-3, with a weak D call TRBD1 (6 bases). V lost 5 bases and J lost 6, with 15 bases in between. The CDR3 runs 14 residues. Germline CDR1 and CDR2: MNHEY and SMNVEV (reference sequence). CDR3 in amino acids: CASSLSGAADTQYF. DNA for the CDR3: TGTGCCAGCAGTCTCTCAGGGGCCGCGGATACGCAGTATTTT.

The count of this clone is one. The CDR3 spells CSASMGTTGYEQYF. In DNA, the CDR3 is TGCAGTGCTAGTATGGGGACAACGGGCTACGAGCAGTACTTC. J is TRBJ2-7 and V is TRBV20-1; D perhaps matches TRBD1 (6 bases). The V end lost 3 bases, the J end lost 3 bases, and 15 bases lay between the germline ends. The CDR3 sequence is 14 residues long. CDR1 DFQATT and CDR2 SNEGSKA come from the germline V gene (reference sequence).

The V call is TRBV29-1, the J call TRBJ2-7; weak D call: TRBD2 (5 bases). CDR1 and CDR2 (germline): SQVTM, ANQGSEA. Deletions cut 7 bases from V and 7 bases from J, with 17 bases between. The CDR3 has 12 amino acids. The CDR3 coding sequence is TGCAGCGCCGGCGGCGGAGGTCGGGAGCAGTACTTC. It yields the protein CSAGGGGREQYF.

This rearrangement joins TRBV5-1 to TRBJ1-4; no clear D. CDR3 length equals 14 residues. Trimming took off 1 base at V and 7 bases at J, with 11 bases between the two ends. The germline gives CDR1 SGHRS, CDR2 YFSETQ. CDR3 sequence (DNA): TGCGCCAGCAGCTTGAGTGATGTCGGTGAAAAACTGTTTTTT. Its protein product is CASSLSDVGEKLFF.

This chain joins TRBV4-3 and TRBJ1-2, with D perhaps TRBD1 (6 bases). The germline V gene encodes CDR1 LGHNA and CDR2 YSLEER. The CDR3 is 14 amino acids. Trimming pared 3 bases from V and 2 bases from J, leaving 10 bases between. CDR3 in DNA: TGCGCCAGCAGCCAGAACAGGGAAAACTATGGCTACACCTTC. This encodes CASSQNRENYGYTF.

The chain carries TRBV10-1 and TRBJ1-6, with a tentative D call TRBD1 (6 bases). Germline values: CDR1 WNHNN, CDR2 SYGVQD (reference sequence). The CDR3 is 12 amino acids. V lost 11 bases and J lost 4, with 9 bases in between. The CDR3 loop reads CAVQGYNSPLHF. CDR3 DNA: TGCGCCGTACAGGGTTATAATTCACCCCTCCACTTT.

CDR3 in amino acids: CASSLGGPRVTEAFF. CDR3 nucleotides: TGCGCCAGCAGCTTGGGGGGGCCCCGGGTCACTGAAGCTTTCTTT. The chain carries TRBV5-1 and TRBJ1-1; D is perhaps TRBD1 (6 bases). V was pared by 0 bases and J by 4 bases, with 13 bases between. Germline-derived CDR1 and CDR2 are SGHRS and YFSETQ. This CDR3 spans 15 amino acids.

The V gene is TRBV6-2 or TRBV6-3, the J gene TRBJ2-1; possibly TRBD2 for D (6 bases). The CDR3 loop spans 16 amino acids. The V end was cut by 6 bases, the J end by 5 bases, with 20 bases between. CDR1 is MNHEY and CDR2 is SVGEGT in the germline V gene. The CDR3 sequence: CASSRAGTGVDNEQFF. CDR3 in DNA: TGTGCCAGCAGCAGAGCCGGGACTGGAGTAGACAATGAGCAGTTCTTC.

The chain couples TRBV2 to TRBJ2-7; 13 bases are a match to TRBD2. With 4 bases clipped from V and 5 bases from J, the junction kept 5 bases outside the gene matches. The germline CDR1 and CDR2 sequences are SNHLY and FYNNEI. The CDR3 is 15 amino acids. The CDR3 nucleotides read TGTGCCAGCAGTGCCGTACTAGCGGGAGGGCACGAGCAGTACTTC. This translates into CASSAVLAGGHEQYF. Full variable domain (missing parts from reference TRBV2 and TRBJ2-7): EPEVTQTPSHQVTQMGQEVILRCVPISNHLYFYWYRQILGQKVEFLVSFYNNEISEKSEIFDDQFSVERPDGSNFTLKIRSTKLEDSAMYFCASSAVLAGGHEQYFGPGTRLTVT.

The V call is TRBV4-3, the J call TRBJ2-7; 13 bases line up with TRBD2. Per the germline V gene, CDR1 is LGHNA and CDR2 is YSLEER. The CDR3 is 16 residues long. With 2 bases clipped from V and 7 bases from J, the junction kept 8 bases outside the gene matches. CDR3 nucleotide sequence: TGCGCCAGCAGCCAATTTGGGACTAGCGGGAAATGGGAGCAGTACTTC. This gives the protein CASSQFGTSGKWEQYF.

This clone was observed once. This chain links TRBV29-1 with TRBJ2-5, with 9 bases aligning to TRBD2. The length of the CDR3 is 14 residues. V lost 4 bases to trimming and J lost 1 base; unmatched junction nucleotides: 4. CDR1 is SQVTM and CDR2 is ANQGSEA in the germline V gene. The CDR3 reads CSVASSGTQETQYF. Written as DNA, the CDR3 is TGCAGCGTTGCCTCTAGCGGGACCCAAGAGACCCAGTACTTC.

CDR3 region: CASRGTSGSYEQYF. For the CDR3, the DNA is TGTGCCAGCAGGGGGACTAGCGGCTCCTACGAGCAGTACTTC. The V gene is TRBV6-5, the J gene TRBJ2-7; 11 nucleotides line up with TRBD2. CDR1 is MNHEY and CDR2 is SVGAGI in the germline V gene. The CDR3 is made up of 14 amino acids. V was clipped by 6 bases and J by 0 bases; unmatched bases: 1.

This clone has a single count. The chain joins TRBV9 to TRBJ1-5, with D tentatively TRBD1 (5 bases). Germline CDR1 SGDLS, CDR2 YYNGEE. This CDR3 is built from 13 residues. V lost 4 bases and J 7 bases, leaving 12 bases between the germline ends. The CDR3 DNA is TGTGCCAGCAGCCCCCCGGAGGGGCAGCCCCAGCATTTT. Translated, it gives CASSPPEGQPQHF.

This chain joins TRBV5-1 and TRBJ2-7, with D possibly TRBD2 on 6 matching bases. Germline V gives CDR1 SGHRS, CDR2 YFSETQ. The CDR3 runs 13 residues. V was pared by 3 bases and J by 7 bases, with 14 bases between. CDR3 loop: CASSSEGLEEQYF. Here the CDR3 DNA reads TGCGCCAGCAGCTCGGAGGGTCTTGAAGAGCAGTACTTC.

The rearrangement links TRBV24-1 to TRBJ1-1; D unresolved. This CDR3 is 13 amino acids long. Germline CDR1 and CDR2: KGHDR and SFDVKD. V was clipped by 7 bases and J by 6 bases, with 14 bases between them. The CDR3 DNA sequence: TGTGCCACCAGGGGCCCGAGGAGGTCTGAAGCTTTCTTT. Its translation is CATRGPRRSEAFF.

This sequence joins TRBV7-2 and TRBJ2-1; D gene ambiguous. The CDR3 extends over 15 amino acids. CDR1 is SGHTA, CDR2 FQGNSA, per germline. V was cut by 4 bases and J by 9 bases, with 19 bases left in between. The CDR3 coding sequence is TGTGCCAGCAGCTCGCGTATGAGACGAAACAGTGAGCAGTTCTTC. Translated: CASSSRMRRNSEQFF.

As regards this clone: Other nucleotide sequences in the sample specify the same CDR3. The chain carries TRBV27 and TRBJ2-2, with 11 bases fitting TRBD2. Germline V gene sequence: CDR1 MNHEY, CDR2 SMNVEV (reference sequence). This CDR3 comprises 17 residues. Losses at the gene ends were 3 bases for V and 3 bases for J; bases not matched to a gene: 6. The DNA of the CDR3 is TGTGCCAGCAGTTTTAGTAGCGGGAGGGCCTACACCGGGGAGCTGTTTTTT. Protein sequence: CASSFSSGRAYTGELFF.

The V and J genes are TRBV7-8 and TRBJ1-2; D might be TRBD1 (5 bases). This CDR3 spans 13 amino acids. CDR1 is SGHVS, CDR2 FQNEAQ, per germline. V dropped 4 bases and J dropped 2 bases, with 8 bases sitting between them. The DNA for the CDR3 is TGTGCCAGCAGCTGGGGGGTGAACTATGGCTACACCTTC. Its translation is CASSWGVNYGYTF.

This sequence joins TRBV7-2 and TRBJ2-3; D perhaps matches TRBD2 (5 bases). This CDR3 has 18 residues. Trimming took off 2 bases at V and 1 base at J, with 19 bases between the two ends. Germline V gene lookup returns CDR1 SGHTA and CDR2 FQGNSA. The CDR3 loop reads CASSLRGIAKGRTDTQYF. Written as DNA, the CDR3 is TGTGCCAGCAGCTTACGGGGAATCGCTAAGGGTCGCACAGATACGCAGTATTTT.

This rearrangement joins TRBV21-1 to TRBJ2-1; the table names TRBD2, a call not compared with the DNA. TRBV21-1 is deemed a pseudogene. This CDR3 is built from 14 residues. CDR3 bases: TGTGCCAGCAGCCCTAGCGGGAGGGCCGATGAGCAGTTCTTC. Translating it yields CASSPSGRADEQFF.